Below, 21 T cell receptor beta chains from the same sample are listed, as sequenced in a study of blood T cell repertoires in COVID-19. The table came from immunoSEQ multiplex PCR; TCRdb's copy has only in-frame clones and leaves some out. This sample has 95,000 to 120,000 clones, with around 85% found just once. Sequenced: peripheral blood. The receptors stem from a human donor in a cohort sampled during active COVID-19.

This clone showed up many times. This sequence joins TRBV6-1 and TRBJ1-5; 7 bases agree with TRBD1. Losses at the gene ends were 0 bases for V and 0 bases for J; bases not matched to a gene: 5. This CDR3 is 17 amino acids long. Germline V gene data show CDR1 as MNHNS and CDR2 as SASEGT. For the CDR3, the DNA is TGTGCCAGCAGTGAAGCATTAGGGGGCAGTAGCAATCAGCCCCAGCATTTT. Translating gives CASSEALGGSSNQPQHF.

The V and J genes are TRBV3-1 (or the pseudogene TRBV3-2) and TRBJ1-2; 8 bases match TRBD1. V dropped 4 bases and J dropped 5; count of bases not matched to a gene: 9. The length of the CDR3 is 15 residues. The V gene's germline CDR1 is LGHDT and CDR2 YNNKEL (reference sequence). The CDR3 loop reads CASSPRTGSFYGYTF. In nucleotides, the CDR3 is TGTGCCAGCAGCCCCCGGACAGGGTCCTTTTATGGCTACACCTTC.

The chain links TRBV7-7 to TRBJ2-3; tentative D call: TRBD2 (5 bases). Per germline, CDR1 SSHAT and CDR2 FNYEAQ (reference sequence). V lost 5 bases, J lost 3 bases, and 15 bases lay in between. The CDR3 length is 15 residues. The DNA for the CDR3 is TGTGCCAGCAGCCCCGGACTGGAGAGGACAGATACGCAGTATTTT. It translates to CASSPGLERTDTQYF. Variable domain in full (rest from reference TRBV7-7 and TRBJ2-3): GAGVSQSPRYKVTKRGQDVTLRCDPISSHATLYWYQQALGQGPEFLTYFNYEAQPDKSGLPSDRFSAERPEGSISTLTIQRTEQRDSAMYRCASSPGLERTDTQYFGPGTRLTVL.

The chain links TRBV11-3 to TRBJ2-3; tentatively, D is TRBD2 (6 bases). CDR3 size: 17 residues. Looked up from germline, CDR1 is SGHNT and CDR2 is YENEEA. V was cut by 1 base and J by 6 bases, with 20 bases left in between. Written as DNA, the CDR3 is TGTGCCAGCAGCTTAGGGCCCCCGGGACTCCGAGTTGATACGCAGTATTTT. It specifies CASSLGPPGLRVDTQYF.

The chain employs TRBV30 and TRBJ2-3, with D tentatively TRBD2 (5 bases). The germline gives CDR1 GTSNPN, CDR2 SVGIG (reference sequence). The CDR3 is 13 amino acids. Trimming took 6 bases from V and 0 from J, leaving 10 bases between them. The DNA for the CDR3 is TGTGCCTGTAGCGACGCTAGCACAGATACGCAGTATTTT. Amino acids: CACSDASTDTQYF.

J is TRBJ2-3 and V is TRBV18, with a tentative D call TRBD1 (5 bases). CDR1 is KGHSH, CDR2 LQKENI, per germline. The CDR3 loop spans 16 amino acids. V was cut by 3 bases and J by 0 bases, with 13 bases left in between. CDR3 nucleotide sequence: TGTGCCAGCTCACCCACGACAGTTCCTAGCACAGATACGCAGTATTTT. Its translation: CASSPTTVPSTDTQYF. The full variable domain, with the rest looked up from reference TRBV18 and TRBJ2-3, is NAGVMQNPRHLVRRRGQEARLRCSPMKGHSHVYWYRQLPEEGLKFMVYLQKENIIDESGMPKERFSAEFPKEGPSILRIQQVVRGDSAAYFCASSPTTVPSTDTQYFGPGTRLTVL.

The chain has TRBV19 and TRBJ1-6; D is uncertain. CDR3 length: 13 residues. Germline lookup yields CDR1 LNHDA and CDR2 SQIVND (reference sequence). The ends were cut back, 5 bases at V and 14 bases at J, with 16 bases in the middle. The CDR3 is CASSGSRLSALHF. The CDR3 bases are TGTGCCAGTAGTGGGTCAAGACTTTCGGCCCTCCACTTT.

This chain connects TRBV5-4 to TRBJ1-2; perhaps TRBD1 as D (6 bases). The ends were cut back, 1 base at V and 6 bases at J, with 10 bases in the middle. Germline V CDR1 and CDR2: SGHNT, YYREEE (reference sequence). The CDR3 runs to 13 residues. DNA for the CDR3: TGTGCCAGCAGCTTGACAGGGTCGGATGGCTACACCTTC. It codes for CASSLTGSDGYTF. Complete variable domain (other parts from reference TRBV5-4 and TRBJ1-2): ETGVTQSPTHLIKTRGQQVTLRCSSQSGHNTVSWYQQALGQGPQFIFQYYREEENGRGNFPPRFSGLQFPNYSSELNVNALELDDSALYLCASSLTGSDGYTFGSGTRLTVV.

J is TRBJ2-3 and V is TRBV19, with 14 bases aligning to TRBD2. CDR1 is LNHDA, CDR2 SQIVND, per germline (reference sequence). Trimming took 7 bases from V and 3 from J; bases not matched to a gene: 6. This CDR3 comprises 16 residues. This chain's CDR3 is CASTPWTSGGTDTQYF. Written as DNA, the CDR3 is TGTGCCAGTACTCCATGGACTAGCGGGGGGACAGATACGCAGTATTTT.

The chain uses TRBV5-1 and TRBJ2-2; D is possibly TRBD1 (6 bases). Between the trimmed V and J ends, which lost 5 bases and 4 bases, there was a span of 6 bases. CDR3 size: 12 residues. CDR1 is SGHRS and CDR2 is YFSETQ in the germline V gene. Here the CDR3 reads CASRQGTGELFF. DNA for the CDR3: TGCGCCAGCAGACAGGGCACCGGGGAGCTGTTTTTT.

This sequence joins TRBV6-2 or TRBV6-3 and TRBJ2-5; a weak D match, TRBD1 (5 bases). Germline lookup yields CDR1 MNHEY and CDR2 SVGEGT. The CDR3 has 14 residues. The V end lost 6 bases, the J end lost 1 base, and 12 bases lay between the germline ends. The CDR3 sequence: CASSRTRVQETQYF. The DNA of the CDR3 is TGTGCCAGCAGCCGAACCAGGGTCCAAGAGACCCAGTACTTC.

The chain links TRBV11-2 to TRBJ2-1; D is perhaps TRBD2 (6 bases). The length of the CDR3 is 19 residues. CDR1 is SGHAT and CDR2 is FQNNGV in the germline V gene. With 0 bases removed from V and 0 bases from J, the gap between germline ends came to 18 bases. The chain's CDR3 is CASSLDGLRGKPSYNEQFF. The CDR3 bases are TGTGCCAGCAGCTTAGATGGATTACGCGGGAAACCCTCCTACAATGAGCAGTTCTTC.

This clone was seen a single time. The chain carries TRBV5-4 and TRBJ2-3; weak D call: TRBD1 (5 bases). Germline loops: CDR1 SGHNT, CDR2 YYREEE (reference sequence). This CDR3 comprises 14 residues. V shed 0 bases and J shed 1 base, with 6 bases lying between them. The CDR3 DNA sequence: TGTGCCAGCAGCTTGGGCAGGGGCACAGATACGCAGTATTTT. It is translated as CASSLGRGTDTQYF.

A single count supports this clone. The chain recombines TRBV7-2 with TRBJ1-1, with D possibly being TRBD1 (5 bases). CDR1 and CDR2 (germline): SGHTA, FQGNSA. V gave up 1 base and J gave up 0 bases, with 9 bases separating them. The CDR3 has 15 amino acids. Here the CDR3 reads CASSLGPRVNTEAFF. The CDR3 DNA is TGTGCCAGCAGCTTAGGTCCCAGGGTGAACACTGAAGCTTTCTTT.

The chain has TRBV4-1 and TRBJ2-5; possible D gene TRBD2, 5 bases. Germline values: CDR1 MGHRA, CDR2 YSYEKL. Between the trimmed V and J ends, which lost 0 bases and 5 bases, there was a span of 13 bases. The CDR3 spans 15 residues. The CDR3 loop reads CASSQDGRVAETQYF. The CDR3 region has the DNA TGCGCCAGCAGCCAAGATGGAAGGGTAGCGGAGACCCAGTACTTC.

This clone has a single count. The CDR3 sequence: CASSRGWVGTEAFF. The CDR3 DNA sequence: TGTGCCAGCAGCCGGGGGTGGGTTGGCACTGAAGCTTTCTTT. This rearrangement joins TRBV6-5 to TRBJ1-1, with a possible D match to TRBD1 (5 bases). Germline V CDR1 and CDR2: MNHEY, SVGAGI. This CDR3 comprises 14 residues. V was shortened by 6 bases and J by 4 bases, with 15 bases between the two germline ends.

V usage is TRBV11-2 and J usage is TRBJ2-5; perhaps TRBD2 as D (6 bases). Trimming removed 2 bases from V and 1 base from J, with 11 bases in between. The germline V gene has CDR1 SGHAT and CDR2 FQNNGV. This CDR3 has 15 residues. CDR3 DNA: TGTGCCAGCAGCTTAACCGGGAGCTTCCAAGAGACCCAGTACTTC. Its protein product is CASSLTGSFQETQYF.

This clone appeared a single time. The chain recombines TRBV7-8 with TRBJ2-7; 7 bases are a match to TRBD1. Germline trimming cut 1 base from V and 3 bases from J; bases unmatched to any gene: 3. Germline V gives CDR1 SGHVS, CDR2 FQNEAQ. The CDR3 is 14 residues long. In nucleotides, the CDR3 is TGTGCCAGCAGCTTAGGTAGGGACAGCTACGAGCAGTACTTC. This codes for CASSLGRDSYEQYF.

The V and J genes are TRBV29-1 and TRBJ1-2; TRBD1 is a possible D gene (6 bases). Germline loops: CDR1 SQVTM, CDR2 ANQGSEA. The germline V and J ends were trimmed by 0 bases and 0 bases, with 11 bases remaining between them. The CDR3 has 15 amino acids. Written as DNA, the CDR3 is TGCAGCGTTGAAGATACAGGGCGAGCTAACTATGGCTACACCTTC. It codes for CSVEDTGRANYGYTF.

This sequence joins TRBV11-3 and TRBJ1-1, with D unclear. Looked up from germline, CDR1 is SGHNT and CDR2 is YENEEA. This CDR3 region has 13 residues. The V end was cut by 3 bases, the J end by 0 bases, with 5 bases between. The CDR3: CASSLSMNTEAFF. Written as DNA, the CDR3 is TGTGCCAGCAGCTTGTCAATGAACACTGAAGCTTTCTTT.

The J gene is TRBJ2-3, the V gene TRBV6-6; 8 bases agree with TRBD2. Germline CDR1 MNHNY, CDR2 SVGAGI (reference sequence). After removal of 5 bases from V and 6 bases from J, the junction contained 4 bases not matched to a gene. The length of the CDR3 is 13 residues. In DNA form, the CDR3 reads TGTGCCAGCAGTCCCGGGACTAGGGATACGCAGTATTTT. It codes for CASSPGTRDTQYF.